Listed below are T cell receptor beta chains from one sample, sequenced in a study of blood T cell repertoires in COVID-19. Sequenced by immunoSEQ multiplex PCR; TCRdb stores in-frame clones only, minus some. The profile shows approximately 120,000 clones, more than 70% of them singletons. Sample: peripheral blood. The receptors derive from a human donor in a cohort sampled during active COVID-19. CDR3s include the opening cysteine and the closing phenylalanine or tryptophan. The D gene is left open where the match is weak. A clone size is listed for some rows: how often the clone was seen (once, few, many), or a class if it is expanded.

v_call	d_call	cdr3_length	j_call	clone_size	cdr3_nt	cdr3_aa
TRBV27	-	13	TRBJ1-5	-	TGTGCCATTGCACAGGGTGCTGGTCAGCCCCAGCATTTT	CAIAQGAGQPQHF
TRBV24-1	-	14	TRBJ2-5	-	TGTGCCACCAGTGATTTGCCCACTGGTGAGACCCAGTACTTC	CATSDLPTGETQYF
TRBV13	TRBD2	16	TRBJ2-1	-	TGTGCCAGCACTGGGCCCGGACTAGCCCCGTACAATGAGCAGTTCTTC	CASTGPGLAPYNEQFF
TRBV14	-	14	TRBJ2-7	-	TGTGCCAGCAGTCGACTCTCATTAAACTACGAGCAGTACTTC	CASSRLSLNYEQYF
TRBV18	TRBD1	15	TRBJ1-5	-	TGTGCCAGCTCAACCGGAGGGGGCCGGGACCAGCCCCAGCATTTT	CASSTGGGRDQPQHF
TRBV4-1	TRBD2	16	TRBJ2-1	-	TGCGCCAGCAGCCGACATACTAGCGGGAGCGTAGATGAGCAGTTCTTC	CASSRHTSGSVDEQFF
TRBV3-1/TRBV3-2	-	13	TRBJ1-5	-	TGTGCCAGCAGCCAAGGTGAGGTGCAGCCCCAGCATTTT	CASSQGEVQPQHF
TRBV6-1	-	15	TRBJ2-7	-	TGTGCCAGCAGTGAAGCGGTCCCCATGAGGGTCGAGCAGTACTTC	CASSEAVPMRVEQYF
TRBV7-2	TRBD1	15	TRBJ1-5	-	TGTGCCAGCAGCCTCGGGACAGGCCTTAATCAGCCCCAGCATTTT	CASSLGTGLNQPQHF
TRBV3-1/TRBV3-2	TRBD1	16	TRBJ1-3	-	TGTGCCAGCAGCTCCTACAGGGGACTCTCTGGAAACACCATATATTTT	CASSSYRGLSGNTIYF
TRBV29-1	-	11	TRBJ2-5	-	TGCAGCGTAGGACAGAGAGAGACCCAGTACTTC	CSVGQRETQYF
TRBV4-3	-	16	TRBJ2-3	-	TGCGCCAGCAGCCAAGATAGGCGGGGTGGCACAGATACGCAGTATTTT	CASSQDRRGGTDTQYF
TRBV4-3	-	16	TRBJ1-6	-	TGCGCCAGCAGCCAAGATGTGCAGGGTGGTAATTCACCCCTCCACTTT	CASSQDVQGGNSPLHF
TRBV4-1	-	14	TRBJ1-5	-	TGCGCCAGCAGCCAAGCCCAGATCAATCAGCCCCAGCATTTT	CASSQAQINQPQHF
TRBV7-6	TRBD1	15	TRBJ1-1	-	TGTGCCAGCAGCTTATTAGGACAGGAGAACACTGAAGCTTTCTTT	CASSLLGQENTEAFF
TRBV10-2	TRBD2	20	TRBJ2-1	-	TGCGCCAGCAGTGAGTCGCAGGTCTCGTCGGGAGGGCCTTGCTACAATGAGCAGTTCTTC	CASSESQVSSGGPCYNEQFF
TRBV5-1	TRBD2	17	TRBJ2-1	-	TGCGCCAGCAGCTCGGGGACTAGCGGATTATCCTACAATGAGCAGTTCTTC	CASSSGTSGLSYNEQFF
TRBV4-1	-	17	TRBJ1-1	-	TGCGCCAGCAGCCAAGATGAAAGGGGCCTTCGGGAGACTGAAGCTTTCTTT	CASSQDERGLRETEAFF
TRBV4-1	TRBD2	16	TRBJ2-1	-	TGCGCCAGCAGCCAAGACAAAACTAGCGCATACAATGAGCAGTTCTTC	CASSQDKTSAYNEQFF
TRBV11-2	TRBD1	18	TRBJ2-3	-	TGTGCCAGCAGCTCACAGGGGAGTAGCTGGCCTAGCACAGATACGCAGTATTTT	CASSSQGSSWPSTDTQYF
TRBV7-8	-	14	TRBJ2-7	few	TGTGCCAGCAGCTTAGGCGGCAGGGGATACGAGCAGTACTTC	CASSLGGRGYEQYF
TRBV12-3/TRBV12-4	-	12	TRBJ1-5	once	TGTGCCAGCAGTTTAGGGCAGAAGCCCCAGCATTTT	CASSLGQKPQHF
TRBV7-8	TRBD1	15	TRBJ2-2	few	TGTGCCAGCACGAAACAGACAGGGGGCCTCGGGGAGCTGTTTTTT	CASTKQTGGLGELFF
TRBV6-2/TRBV6-3	TRBD2	14	TRBJ2-7	-	TGTGCCAGCAGTTACACTAGCGAGACCTACGAGCAGTACTTC	CASSYTSETYEQYF
TRBV28	-	18	TRBJ2-6	-	TGTGCCAGCAGTTTATGGGGGGCTGGGATGTCTGGGGCCAACGTCCTGACTTTC	CASSLWGAGMSGANVLTF
TRBV7-2	TRBD1	13	TRBJ2-5	once	TGTGCCAGCAGCTTATCACAGGGGGAGACCCAGTACTTC	CASSLSQGETQYF
TRBV29-1	-	12	TRBJ2-5	-	TGCAGCGTTGTTTTGGGGGCAGAGACCCAGTACTTC	CSVVLGAETQYF
TRBV19	TRBD1	14	TRBJ2-7	-	TGTGCCAGTAGTATAGGACAGGGGGGATACGAGCAGTACTTC	CASSIGQGGYEQYF
TRBV6-1	-	19	TRBJ2-4	once	TGTGCCAGCAGTGGTCTTACCCATTTACTAGCTCTTACCAAAAACATTCAGTACTTC	CASSGLTHLLALTKNIQYF